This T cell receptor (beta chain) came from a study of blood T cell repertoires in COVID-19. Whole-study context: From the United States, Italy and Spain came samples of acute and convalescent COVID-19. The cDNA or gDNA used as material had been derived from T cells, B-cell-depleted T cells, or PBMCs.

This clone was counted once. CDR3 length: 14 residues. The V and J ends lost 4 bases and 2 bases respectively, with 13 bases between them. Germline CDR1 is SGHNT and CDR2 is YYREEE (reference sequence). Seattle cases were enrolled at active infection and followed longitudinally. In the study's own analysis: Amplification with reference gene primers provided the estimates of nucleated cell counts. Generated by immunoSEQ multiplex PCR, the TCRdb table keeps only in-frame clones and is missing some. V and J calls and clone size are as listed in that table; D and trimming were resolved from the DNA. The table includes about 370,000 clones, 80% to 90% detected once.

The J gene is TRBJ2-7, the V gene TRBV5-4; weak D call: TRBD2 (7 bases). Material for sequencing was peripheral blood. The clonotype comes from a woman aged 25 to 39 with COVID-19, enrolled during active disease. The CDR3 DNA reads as TGTGCCAGCAGCAATGGGGGGGCGGCCTACGAGCAGTACTTC. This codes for CASSNGGAAYEQYF.